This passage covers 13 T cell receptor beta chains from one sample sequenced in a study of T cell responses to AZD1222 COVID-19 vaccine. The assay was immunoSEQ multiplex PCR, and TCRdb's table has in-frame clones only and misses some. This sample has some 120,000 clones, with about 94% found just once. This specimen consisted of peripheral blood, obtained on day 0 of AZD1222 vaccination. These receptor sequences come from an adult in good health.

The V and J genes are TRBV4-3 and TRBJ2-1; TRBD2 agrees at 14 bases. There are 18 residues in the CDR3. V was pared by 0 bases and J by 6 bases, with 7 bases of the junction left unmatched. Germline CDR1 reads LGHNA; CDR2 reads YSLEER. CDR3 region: CASSQDSPGTSGSNEQFF. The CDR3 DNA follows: TGCGCCAGCAGCCAAGATTCACCCGGGACTAGCGGGAGCAATGAGCAGTTCTTC.

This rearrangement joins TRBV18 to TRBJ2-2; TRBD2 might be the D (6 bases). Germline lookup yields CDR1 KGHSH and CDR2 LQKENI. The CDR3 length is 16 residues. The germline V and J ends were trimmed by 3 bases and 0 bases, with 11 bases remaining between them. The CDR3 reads CASSPLGGANTGELFF. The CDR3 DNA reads TGTGCCAGCTCACCTCTTGGCGGGGCGAACACCGGGGAGCTGTTTTTT.

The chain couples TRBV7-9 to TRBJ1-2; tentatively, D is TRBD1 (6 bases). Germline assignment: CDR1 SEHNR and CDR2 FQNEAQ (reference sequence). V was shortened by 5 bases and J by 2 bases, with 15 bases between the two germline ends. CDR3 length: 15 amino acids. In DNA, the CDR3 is TGTGCCAGCAGCCCCCGAGGGGGGTGGAACTATGGCTACACCTTC. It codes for CASSPRGGWNYGYTF.

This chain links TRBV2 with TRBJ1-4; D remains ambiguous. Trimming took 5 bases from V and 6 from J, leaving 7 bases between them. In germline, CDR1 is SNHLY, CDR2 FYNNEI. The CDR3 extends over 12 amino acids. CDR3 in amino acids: CASSYSYEKLFF. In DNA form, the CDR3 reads TGTGCCAGCAGTTACAGTTATGAAAAACTGTTTTTT.

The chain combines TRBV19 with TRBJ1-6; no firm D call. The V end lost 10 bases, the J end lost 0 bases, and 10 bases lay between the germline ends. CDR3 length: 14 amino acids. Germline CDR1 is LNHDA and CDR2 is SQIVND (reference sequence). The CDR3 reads CATRYSSYNSPLHF. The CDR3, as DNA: TGTGCCACCCGTTACAGCTCCTATAATTCACCCCTCCACTTT.

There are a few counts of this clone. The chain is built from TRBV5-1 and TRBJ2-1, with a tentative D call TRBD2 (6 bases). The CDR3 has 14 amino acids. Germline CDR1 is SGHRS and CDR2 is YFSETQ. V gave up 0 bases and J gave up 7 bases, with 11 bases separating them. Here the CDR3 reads CASSLGGMSNEQFF. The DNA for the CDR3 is TGCGCCAGCAGCTTGGGCGGGATGAGTAATGAGCAGTTCTTC.

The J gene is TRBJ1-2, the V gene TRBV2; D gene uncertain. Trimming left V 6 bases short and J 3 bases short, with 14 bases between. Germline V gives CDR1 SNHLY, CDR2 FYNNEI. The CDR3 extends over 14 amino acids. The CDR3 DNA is TGTGCCAGCAGGGAGCCCCGTGGGGACTATGGCTACACCTTC. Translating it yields CASREPRGDYGYTF.

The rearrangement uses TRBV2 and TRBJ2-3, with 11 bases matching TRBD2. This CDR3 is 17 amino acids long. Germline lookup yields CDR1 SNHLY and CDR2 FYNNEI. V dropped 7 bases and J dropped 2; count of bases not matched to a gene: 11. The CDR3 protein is CASKNLAGGPNTDTQYF. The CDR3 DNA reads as TGTGCCAGCAAGAACCTAGCGGGAGGACCTAACACAGATACGCAGTATTTT.

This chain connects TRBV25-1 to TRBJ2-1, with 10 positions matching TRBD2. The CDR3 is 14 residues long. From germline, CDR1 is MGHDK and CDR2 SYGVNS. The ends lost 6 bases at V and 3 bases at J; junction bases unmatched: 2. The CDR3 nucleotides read TGTGCCAGCAGGATAGCGGGAGGCTACAATGAGCAGTTCTTC. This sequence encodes CASRIAGGYNEQFF.

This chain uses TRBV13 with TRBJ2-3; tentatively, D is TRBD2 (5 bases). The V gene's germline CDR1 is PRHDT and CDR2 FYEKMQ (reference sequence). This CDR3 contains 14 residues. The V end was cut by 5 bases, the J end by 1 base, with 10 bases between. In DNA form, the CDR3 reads TGTGCCAGCAGCCCGAGGGTGGGCACAGATACGCAGTATTTT. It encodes CASSPRVGTDTQYF.

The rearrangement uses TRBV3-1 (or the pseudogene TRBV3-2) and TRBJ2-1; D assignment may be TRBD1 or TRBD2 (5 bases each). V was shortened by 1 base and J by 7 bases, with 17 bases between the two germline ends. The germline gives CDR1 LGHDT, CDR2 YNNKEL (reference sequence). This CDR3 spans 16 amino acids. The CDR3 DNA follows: TGTGCCAGCAGCCAAGGGTGGCAGGGAGCCCGTAATGAGCAGTTCTTC. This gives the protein CASSQGWQGARNEQFF.

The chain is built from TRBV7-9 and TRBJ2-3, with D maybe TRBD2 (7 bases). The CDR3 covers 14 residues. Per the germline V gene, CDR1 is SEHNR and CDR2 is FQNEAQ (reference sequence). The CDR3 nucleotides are TGTGCTTCGGGGGGCCGGCCGGAACCAGATACGCAGTATTTT. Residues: CASGGRPEPDTQYF.

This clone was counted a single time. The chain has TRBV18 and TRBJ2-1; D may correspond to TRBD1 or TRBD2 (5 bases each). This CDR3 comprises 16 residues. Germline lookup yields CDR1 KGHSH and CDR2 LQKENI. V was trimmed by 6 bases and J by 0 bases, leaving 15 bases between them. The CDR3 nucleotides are TGTGCCAGCTCCTCGGGGTGGGGCAGCTCCTACAATGAGCAGTTCTTC. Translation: CASSSGWGSSYNEQFF.